The clone carrying this TCR beta chain occurred once. After isolation, RNA underwent reverse transcription to generate cDNA as the sequencing template. Measured with immunoSEQ multiplex PCR; TCRdb has only the in-frame clones, and not every one. The table records about 100,000 clones, about 60% of them present only once. CDR1 and CDR2 (germline): LNHDA, SQIVND (reference sequence). Trimming pared 4 bases from V and 0 bases from J, leaving 13 bases between. The CDR3 is made up of 16 amino acids. This sample was taken from a study of CD8+ T cells in alopecia areata. Noted treatment: oral pan-JAK inhibitor, 5-10 mg twice daily.

The chain couples TRBV19 to TRBJ1-5; tentatively, D is TRBD1 (5 bases). The TCR originated in a human donor with alopecia areata. Sequencing used CD8+ T cells sorted from blood, obtained at approximately week 61, from a patient treated with tofacitinib. The CDR3 nucleotides are TGTGCCAGTAGTACCGACAGCTTAGATAGCAATCAGCCCCAGCATTTT. This gives the protein CASSTDSLDSNQPQHF.